The 10 T cell receptor beta chains below come from one sample, sequenced in a study of T cell clonality in common variable immunodeficiency. This table comes from immunoSEQ multiplex PCR, and its TCRdb copy is limited to in-frame clones, with some not included. The table lists about 37,000 clones, with no singletons. Sequenced material: peripheral blood mononuclear cells. The origin of the receptors is a person aged 18-70 years in good health.

This clone has ten or more counts. From the germline J gene comes the end of the CDR3, since the read stops 3 residues before it. The gene calls are TRBV28 and TRBJ2-4, with D perhaps matching TRBD1 (6 bases). In germline, CDR1 is MDHEN, CDR2 SYDVKM. V gave up 2 bases and J gave up 1 base, with 6 bases separating them. The CDR3 covers 14 residues. The CDR3 reads CASSLQGAKNIQYF. The CDR3 bases that were read are TGTGCCAGCAGTTTACAGGGGGCCAAAAACATT.

This clone came up many times. The CDR3 end lies 3 residues beyond the end of the read and is filled in from the germline J gene. V and J are TRBV20-1 and TRBJ1-2; D possibly corresponds to TRBD1 (6 bases). Trimming removed 6 bases from V and 4 bases from J, with 21 bases in between. CDR3 length: 15 amino acids. From germline, CDR1 is DFQATT and CDR2 SNEGSKA (reference sequence). The sequenced part of the CDR3 DNA is TGCAGTGCCCGGCGGAGTAAGGGGGGGATCTATGGC. The encoded protein is CSARRSKGGIYG. From start to end, the CDR3 is CSARRSKGGIYGYTF.

Ten or more counts support this clone. One end of the junction is discordant with germline, which a read error may explain. The CDR3 end lies 3 residues beyond the end of the read and is filled in from the germline J gene. The V and J genes are TRBV4-1 and TRBJ2-3; 12 nucleotides align to TRBD2. Germline V CDR1 and CDR2: MGHRA, YSYEKL. This CDR3 region has 15 residues. Partial CDR3 DNA: TGCACCAGCAGCCAATCTAGCGGGAGGGCAGATACG. It specifies CTSSQSSGRADT. The CDR3 in full is CTSSQSSGRADTQYF.

This clone appeared many times. The read ends 3 residues early relative to the CDR3; the germline J gene fills the gap. V gene TRBV19 combines with J gene TRBJ2-3; tentatively, D is TRBD1 (6 bases). The germline gives CDR1 LNHDA, CDR2 SQIVND (reference sequence). The CDR3 runs to 16 residues. Deletions cut 6 bases from V and 4 bases from J, with 20 bases between. The CDR3 sequence is CASSPRQALEADTQYF. CDR3 bases read: TGTGCCAGTAGCCCCCGACAGGCCCTTGAGGCAGATACG. The entire variable domain, with the rest obtained from reference TRBV19 and TRBJ2-3, is as follows: DGGITQSPKYLFRKEGQNVTLSCEQNLNHDAMYWYRQDPGQGLRLIYYSQIVNDFQKGDIAEGYSVSREKKESFPLTVTSAQKNPTAFYLCASSPRQALEADTQYFGPGTRLTVL.

Ten or more counts support this clone. The read terminates 3 residues ahead of where the CDR3 ends, so the germline J gene completes it. The chain carries TRBV5-1 and TRBJ2-1, with a weak D call TRBD2 (6 bases). Germline CDR1 reads SGHRS; CDR2 reads YFSETQ. The CDR3 loop spans 13 amino acids. Trimming pared 4 bases from V and 7 bases from J, leaving 12 bases between. CDR3 sequence reads: CASSGGTLNEQFF. Partial CDR3 DNA: TGCGCCAGCAGCGGTGGGACTCTTAATGAG.

This clone has a handful of counts. From the germline J gene comes the end of the CDR3, since the read stops 3 residues before it. The J gene is TRBJ2-7, the V gene TRBV7-8; weak D call: TRBD2 (6 bases). The CDR3 is made up of 16 amino acids. The V end lost 5 bases, the J end lost 0 bases, and 17 bases lay between the germline ends. The germline V gene encodes CDR1 SGHVS and CDR2 FQNEAQ. The CDR3 here is CASSPLRGLSSYEQYF. The sequenced CDR3 bases are TGTGCCAGCAGCCCCCTCCGGGGACTGAGCTCCTACGAG.

There are many counts of this clone. The observed sequence ends 3 residues before the CDR3 terminus, with the missing tail filled in from the germline J gene. V usage is TRBV11-2 and J usage is TRBJ2-7; no clear D. Germline CDR1 and CDR2: SGHAT and FQNNGV. CDR3 length: 11 residues. Trimming took 2 bases from V and 6 from J, leaving 5 bases between them. The CDR3 sequence is CASSLTGEQYF. The CDR3 bases that were read are TGTGCCAGCAGCTTAACTGGCGAG.

Worth noting for this clone: The CDR3 is cut off 3 residues early in the read; its end comes from the germline J gene. This chain joins TRBV7-9 and TRBJ2-7, with 7 bases lining up with TRBD1. The V gene's germline CDR1 is SEHNR and CDR2 FQNEAQ (reference sequence). The J segment lost 6 bases and the V segment lost 5 bases, leaving 10 bases of the junction unmatched. There are 14 residues in the CDR3. The CDR3 bases that were read are TGTGCCAGCAGCCCCAAACAGGGGTTGCGCGAG. It encodes CASSPKQGLRE. The entire CDR3 protein reads CASSPKQGLREQYF.

By share, this clone ranks as medium-sized. The CDR3 end is not reached by the read, which stops 3 residues before it; the germline J gene fills it in. This chain joins TRBV4-2 and TRBJ2-2, with 8 bases aligning to TRBD2. The CDR3 covers 20 residues. The V segment lost 4 bases and the J segment 3 bases; nucleotides outside the gene matches: 19. Germline loops: CDR1 LGHNA, CDR2 YNFKEQ. CDR3 region: CASSLYRLKAGESYTGELFF. CDR3 DNA, as far as it was read: TGTGCCAGCAGCCTTTACCGCCTTAAAGCGGGGGAGTCATACACCGGGGAG.

This clone appeared many times. The read falls 3 residues short of the CDR3 end, and the missing part is taken from the germline J gene. The chain links TRBV5-4 to TRBJ2-2, with D unclear. This CDR3 region has 13 residues. CDR1 and CDR2 from the germline V gene are SGHNT and YYREEE (reference sequence). Trimming removed 0 bases from V and 9 bases from J, with 9 bases in between. Partial CDR3 DNA: TGTGCCAGCAGCTTGGCCCGAGACAGGGAG. It translates to CASSLARDRE. The CDR3 in full is CASSLARDRELFF.